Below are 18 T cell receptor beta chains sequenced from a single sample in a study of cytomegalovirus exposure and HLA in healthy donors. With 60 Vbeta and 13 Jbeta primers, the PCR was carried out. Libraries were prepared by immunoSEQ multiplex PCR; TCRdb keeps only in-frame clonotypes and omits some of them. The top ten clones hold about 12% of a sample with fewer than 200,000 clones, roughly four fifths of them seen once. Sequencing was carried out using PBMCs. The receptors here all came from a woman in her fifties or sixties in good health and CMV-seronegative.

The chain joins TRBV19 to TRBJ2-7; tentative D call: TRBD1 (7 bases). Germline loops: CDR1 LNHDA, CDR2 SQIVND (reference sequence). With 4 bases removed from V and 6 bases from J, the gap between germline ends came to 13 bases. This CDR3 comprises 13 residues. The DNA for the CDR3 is TGTGCCAGTAGTACCGTTCAGGGGGGCGAGCAGTACTTC. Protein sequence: CASSTVQGGEQYF.

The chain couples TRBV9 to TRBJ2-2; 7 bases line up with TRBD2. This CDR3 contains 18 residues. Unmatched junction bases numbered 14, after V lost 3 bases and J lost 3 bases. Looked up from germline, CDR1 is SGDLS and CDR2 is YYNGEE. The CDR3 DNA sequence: TGTGCCAGCAGCGCCGCGGTGTTTGGCGGGAGAGACACCGGGGAGCTGTTTTTT. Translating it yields CASSAAVFGGRDTGELFF.

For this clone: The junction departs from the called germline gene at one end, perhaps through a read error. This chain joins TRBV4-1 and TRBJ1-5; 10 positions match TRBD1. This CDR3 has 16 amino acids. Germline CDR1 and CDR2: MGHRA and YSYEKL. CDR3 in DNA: TGCGCCAGCAGCCTTGGACAGGGGGTCCCTAATCATCCCCAGCATTTT. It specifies CASSLGQGVPNHPQHF.

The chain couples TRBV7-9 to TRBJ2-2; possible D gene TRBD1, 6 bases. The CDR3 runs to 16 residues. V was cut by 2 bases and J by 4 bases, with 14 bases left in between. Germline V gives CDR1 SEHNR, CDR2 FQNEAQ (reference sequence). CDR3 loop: CASSLRGRRGTGELFF. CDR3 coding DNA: TGTGCCAGCAGCTTAAGGGGGAGACGGGGCACCGGGGAGCTGTTTTTT.

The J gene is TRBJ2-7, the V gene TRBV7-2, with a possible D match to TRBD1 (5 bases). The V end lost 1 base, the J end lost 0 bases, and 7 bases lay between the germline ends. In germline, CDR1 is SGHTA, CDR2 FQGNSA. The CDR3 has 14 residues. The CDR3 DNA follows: TGTGCCAGCAGCTTAGGGACATACTCCTACGAGCAGTACTTC. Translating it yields CASSLGTYSYEQYF.

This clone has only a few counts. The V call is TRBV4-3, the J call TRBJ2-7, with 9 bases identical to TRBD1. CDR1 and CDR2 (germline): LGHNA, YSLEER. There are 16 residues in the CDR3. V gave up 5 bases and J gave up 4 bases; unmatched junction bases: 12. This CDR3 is CASSSQTGTGYYEQYF. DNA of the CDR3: TGCGCCAGCAGCTCGCAAACCGGGACAGGGTATTACGAGCAGTACTTC.

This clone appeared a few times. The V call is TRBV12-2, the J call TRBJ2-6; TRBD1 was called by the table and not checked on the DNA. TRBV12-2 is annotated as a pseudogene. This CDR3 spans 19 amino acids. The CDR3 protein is CASRFGRDRKSIGANVLTF. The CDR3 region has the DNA TGTGCAAGTCGCTTCGGGCGGGACAGGAAGAGTATTGGGGCCAACGTCCTGACTTTC.

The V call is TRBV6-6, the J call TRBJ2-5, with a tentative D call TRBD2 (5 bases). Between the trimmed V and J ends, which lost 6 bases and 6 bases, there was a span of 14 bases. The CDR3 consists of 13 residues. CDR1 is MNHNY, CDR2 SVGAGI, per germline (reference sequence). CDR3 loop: CASSSARDKTQYF. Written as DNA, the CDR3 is TGTGCCAGCAGCTCAGCGAGGGATAAGACCCAGTACTTC.

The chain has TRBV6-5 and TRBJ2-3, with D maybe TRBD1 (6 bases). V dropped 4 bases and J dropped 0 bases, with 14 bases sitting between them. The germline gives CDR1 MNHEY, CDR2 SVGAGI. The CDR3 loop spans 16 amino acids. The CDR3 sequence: CASSSQGKTSTDTQYF. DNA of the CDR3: TGTGCCAGCAGTTCGCAGGGGAAAACTAGCACAGATACGCAGTATTTT.

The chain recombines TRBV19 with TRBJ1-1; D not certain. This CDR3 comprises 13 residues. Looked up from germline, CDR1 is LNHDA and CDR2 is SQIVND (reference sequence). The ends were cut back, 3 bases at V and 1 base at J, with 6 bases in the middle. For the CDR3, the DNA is TGTGCCAGTAGTATTTCACAGAACACTGAAGCTTTCTTT. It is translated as CASSISQNTEAFF.

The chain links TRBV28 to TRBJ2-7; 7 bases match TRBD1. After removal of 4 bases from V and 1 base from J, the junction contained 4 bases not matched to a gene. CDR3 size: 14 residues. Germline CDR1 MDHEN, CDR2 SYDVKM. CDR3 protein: CASSSWDSSYEQYF. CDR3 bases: TGTGCCAGCAGTTCCTGGGACAGTTCCTACGAGCAGTACTTC.

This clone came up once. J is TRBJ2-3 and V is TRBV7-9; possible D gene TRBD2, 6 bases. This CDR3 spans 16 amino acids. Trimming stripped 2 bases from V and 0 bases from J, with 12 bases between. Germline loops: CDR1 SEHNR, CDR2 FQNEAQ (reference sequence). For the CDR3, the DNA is TGTGCCAGCAGCTTACTAGCGAGCACTAGCACAGATACGCAGTATTTT. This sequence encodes CASSLLASTSTDTQYF.

CDR3 nucleotides: TGTGCCACGGGAGGGACTTCGAACACCGGGGAGCTGTTTTTT. Protein sequence: CATGGTSNTGELFF. This sequence joins TRBV15 and TRBJ2-2, with 7 bases identical to TRBD2. J gave up 0 bases and V 9 bases, and 4 bases lay outside the gene matches. This CDR3 is 14 amino acids long. Germline CDR1 is LNHNV and CDR2 is YYDKDF (reference sequence).

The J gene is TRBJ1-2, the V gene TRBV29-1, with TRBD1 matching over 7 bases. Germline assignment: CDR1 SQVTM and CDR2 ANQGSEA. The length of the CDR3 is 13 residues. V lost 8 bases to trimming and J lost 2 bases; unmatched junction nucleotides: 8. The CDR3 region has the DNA TGCAGCACCCGGGACAGCAAAAACTATGGCTACACCTTC. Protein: CSTRDSKNYGYTF.

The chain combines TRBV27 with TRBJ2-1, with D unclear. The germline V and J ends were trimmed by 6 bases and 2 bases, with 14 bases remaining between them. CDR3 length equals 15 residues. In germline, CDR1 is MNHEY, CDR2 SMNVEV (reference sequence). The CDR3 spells CASRSWRVPYNEQFF. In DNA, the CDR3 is TGTGCCAGCAGATCCTGGAGAGTCCCCTACAATGAGCAGTTCTTC.

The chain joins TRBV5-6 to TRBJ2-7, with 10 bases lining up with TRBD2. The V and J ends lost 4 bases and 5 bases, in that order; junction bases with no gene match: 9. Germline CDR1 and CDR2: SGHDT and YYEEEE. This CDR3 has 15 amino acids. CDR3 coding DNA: TGTGCCAGCAGCCTGGTGGCTAGCGGGGGCCACGAGCAGTACTTC. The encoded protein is CASSLVASGGHEQYF. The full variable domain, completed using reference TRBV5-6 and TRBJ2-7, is DAGVTQSPTHLIKTRGQQVTLRCSPKSGHDTVSWYQQALGQGPQFIFQYYEEEERQRGNFPDRFSGHQFPNYSSELNVNALLLGDSALYLCASSLVASGGHEQYFGPGTRLTVT.

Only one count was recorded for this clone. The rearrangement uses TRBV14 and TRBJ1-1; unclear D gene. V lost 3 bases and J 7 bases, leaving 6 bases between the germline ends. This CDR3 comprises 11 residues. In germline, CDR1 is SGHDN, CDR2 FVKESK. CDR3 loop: CASSHTSEAFF. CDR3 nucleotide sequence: TGTGCCAGCAGCCACACTAGTGAAGCTTTCTTT.

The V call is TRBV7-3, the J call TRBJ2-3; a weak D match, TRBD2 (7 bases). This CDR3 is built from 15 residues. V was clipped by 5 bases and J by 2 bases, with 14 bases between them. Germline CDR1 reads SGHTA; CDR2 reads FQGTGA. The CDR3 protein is CASSPRGGATDTQYF. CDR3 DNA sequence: TGTGCCAGCAGCCCAAGAGGGGGGGCCACAGATACGCAGTATTTT.